These 9 T cell receptor beta chains were sequenced from one sample in a study of OX40 agonist ivuxolimab in advanced cancers. Libraries were prepared by immunoSEQ multiplex PCR; TCRdb keeps only in-frame clonotypes and omits some of them. There are just under 85,000 clones in the sample; approximately 80% occur only once, and about 2.7% lies in the top ten. Sequencing was performed on CD4+ or CD8+ T cells sorted from blood, taken in a trial of the OX40 agonist ivuxolimab. The source is an adult with an advanced solid tumor such as melanoma, head and neck, liver or kidney cancer.

This rearrangement joins TRBV19 to TRBJ1-4; 10 nucleotides match TRBD1. The germline gives CDR1 LNHDA, CDR2 SQIVND (reference sequence). CDR3 size: 16 residues. J gave up 2 bases and V 6 bases, and 6 bases lay outside the gene matches. CDR3 amino acids: CASSRDRGRTNEKLFF. In DNA, the CDR3 is TGTGCCAGTAGCCGCGACAGGGGGCGGACTAATGAAAAACTGTTTTTT.

This clone was found once. The V call is TRBV28, the J call TRBJ1-1; TRBD1 agrees at 8 bases. Germline-derived CDR1 and CDR2 are MDHEN and SYDVKM. With 7 bases clipped from V and 4 bases from J, the junction kept 11 bases outside the gene matches. The CDR3 is made up of 15 amino acids. The CDR3 loop reads CASTAGQGAITEAFF. The CDR3 bases are TGTGCCAGCACCGCAGGGCAGGGGGCGATCACTGAAGCTTTCTTT.

This clone was observed once. This sequence joins TRBV7-6 and TRBJ2-2; TRBD1 matches at 7 bases. Germline V lookup: CDR1 SGHVS, CDR2 FNYEAQ. CDR3 length: 18 amino acids. V shed 1 base, J shed 1 base, and the junction held 9 bases outside the gene matches. This CDR3 reads CASSLDGSWTGNTGELFF. CDR3 nucleotides: TGTGCCAGCAGCTTAGATGGGTCATGGACAGGGAACACCGGGGAGCTGTTTTTT.

This chain connects TRBV6-5 to TRBJ2-6, with D hard to call. V was trimmed by 6 bases and J by 2 bases, leaving 5 bases between them. Germline V gene lookup returns CDR1 MNHEY and CDR2 SVGAGI. The CDR3 sequence is 13 residues long. CDR3 bases: TGTGCCAGCAGGAAAACTGGGGCCAACGTCCTGACTTTC. This encodes CASRKTGANVLTF.

The sample holds a few counts of this clone. This chain links TRBV18 with TRBJ2-3; no clear D. CDR1 and CDR2 (germline): KGHSH, LQKENI. V was clipped by 2 bases and J by 6 bases, with 15 bases between them. The CDR3 totals 15 residues. The CDR3 region is CASSPSNQRVDTQYF. CDR3 sequence (DNA): TGTGCCAGCTCACCAAGCAACCAAAGAGTGGATACGCAGTATTTT.

This sequence joins TRBV19 and TRBJ2-2; D may be TRBD1 or TRBD2 (5 bases each). The germline gives CDR1 LNHDA, CDR2 SQIVND (reference sequence). Trimming cost V 8 bases and J 6 bases, with 13 bases left between them. This CDR3 contains 13 residues. CDR3 in amino acids: CASGGWGPGELFF. CDR3 DNA sequence: TGTGCCAGTGGCGGGTGGGGCCCCGGGGAGCTGTTTTTT.

The rearrangement joins TRBV9 to TRBJ2-3; 8 bases line up with TRBD2. The trim removed 4 bases at V and 6 bases at J, leaving 10 bases unmatched. This CDR3 has 15 amino acids. Germline V gives CDR1 SGDLS, CDR2 YYNGEE. CDR3 region: CASSPHGGVGDTQYF. The DNA of the CDR3 is TGTGCCAGCAGCCCCCACGGGGGGGTGGGTGATACGCAGTATTTT. Drawing the rest from reference TRBV9 and TRBJ2-3, the complete variable domain is DSGVTQTPKHLITATGQRVTLRCSPRSGDLSVYWYQQSLDQGLQFLIQYYNGEERAKGNILERFSAQQFPDLHSELNLSSLELGDSALYFCASSPHGGVGDTQYFGPGTRLTVL.

The gene calls are TRBV6-5 and TRBJ1-4; the D gene is possibly TRBD1 (5 bases). Deletions cut 6 bases from V and 5 bases from J, with 16 bases between. This CDR3 is built from 15 residues. From germline, CDR1 is MNHEY and CDR2 SVGAGI. As DNA, the CDR3 is TGTGCCAGCAGCCGGGACGGTCGATTAAATGAAAAACTGTTTTTT. It yields the protein CASSRDGRLNEKLFF.

The V and J genes are TRBV11-2 and TRBJ1-5; no definite D call. From germline, CDR1 is SGHAT and CDR2 FQNNGV. The V end was cut by 1 base, the J end by 6 bases, with 4 bases between. The length of the CDR3 is 12 residues. Here the CDR3 reads CASSLGGQPQHF. The CDR3 DNA reads TGTGCCAGCAGCTTAGGTGGTCAGCCCCAGCATTTT. The entire variable domain, with the rest obtained from reference TRBV11-2 and TRBJ1-5, is as follows: EAGVAQSPRYKIIEKRQSVAFWCNPISGHATLYWYQQILGQGPKLLIQFQNNGVVDDSQLPKDRFSAERLKGVDSTLKIQPAKLEDSAVYLCASSLGGQPQHFGDGTRLSIL.